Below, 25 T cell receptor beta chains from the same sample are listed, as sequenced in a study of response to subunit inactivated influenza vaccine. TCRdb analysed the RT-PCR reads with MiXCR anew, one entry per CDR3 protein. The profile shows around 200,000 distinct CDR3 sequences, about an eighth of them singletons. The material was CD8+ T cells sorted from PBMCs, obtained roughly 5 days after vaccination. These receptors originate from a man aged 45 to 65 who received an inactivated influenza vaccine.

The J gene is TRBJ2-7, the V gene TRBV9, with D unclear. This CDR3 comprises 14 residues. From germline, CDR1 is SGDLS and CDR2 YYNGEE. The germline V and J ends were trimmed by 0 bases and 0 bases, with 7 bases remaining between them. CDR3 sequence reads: CASSVVPHSYEQYF. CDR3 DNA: TGTGCCAGCAGCGTAGTGCCACACTCCTACGAGCAGTACTTC.

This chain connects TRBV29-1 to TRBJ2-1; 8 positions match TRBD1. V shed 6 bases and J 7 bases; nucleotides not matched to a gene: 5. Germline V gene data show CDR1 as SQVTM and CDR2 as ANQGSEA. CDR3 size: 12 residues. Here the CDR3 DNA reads TGCAGCGTGGGACAGGCGGGGAATGAGCAGTTCTTC. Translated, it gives CSVGQAGNEQFF.

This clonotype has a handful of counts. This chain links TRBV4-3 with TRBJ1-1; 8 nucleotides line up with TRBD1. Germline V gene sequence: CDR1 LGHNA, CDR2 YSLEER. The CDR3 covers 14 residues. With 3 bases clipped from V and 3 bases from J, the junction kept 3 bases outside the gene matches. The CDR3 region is CASSHGQGYTEAFF. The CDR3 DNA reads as TGCGCCAGCAGCCACGGACAGGGTTACACTGAAGCTTTCTTT.

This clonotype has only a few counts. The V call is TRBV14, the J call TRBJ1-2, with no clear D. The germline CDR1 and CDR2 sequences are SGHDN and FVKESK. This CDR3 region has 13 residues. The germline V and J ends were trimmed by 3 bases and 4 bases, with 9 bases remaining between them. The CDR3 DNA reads TGTGCCAGCAGCCAGACTGCTAGCTATGGCTACACCTTC. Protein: CASSQTASYGYTF.

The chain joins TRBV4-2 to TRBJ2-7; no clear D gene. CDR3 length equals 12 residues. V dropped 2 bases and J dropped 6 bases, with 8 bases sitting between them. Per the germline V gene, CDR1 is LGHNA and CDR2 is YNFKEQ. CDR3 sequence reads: CASSQSDREQYF. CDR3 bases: TGTGCCAGCAGCCAATCTGACCGCGAGCAGTACTTC.

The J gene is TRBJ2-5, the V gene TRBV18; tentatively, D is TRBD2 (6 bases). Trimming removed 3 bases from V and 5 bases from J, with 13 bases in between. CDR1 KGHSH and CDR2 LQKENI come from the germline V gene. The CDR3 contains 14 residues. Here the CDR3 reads CASSPIPGEETQYF. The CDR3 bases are TGTGCCAGCTCACCTATACCGGGGGAGGAGACCCAGTACTTC.

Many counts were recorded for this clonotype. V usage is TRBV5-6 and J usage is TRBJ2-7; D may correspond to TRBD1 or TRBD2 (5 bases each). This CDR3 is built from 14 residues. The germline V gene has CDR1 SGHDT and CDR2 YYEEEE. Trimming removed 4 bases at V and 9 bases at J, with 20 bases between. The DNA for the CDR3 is TGTGCCAGCAGCCCCCGGGACGCGGCTTTTGGGCAGTACTTC. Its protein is CASSPRDAAFGQYF.

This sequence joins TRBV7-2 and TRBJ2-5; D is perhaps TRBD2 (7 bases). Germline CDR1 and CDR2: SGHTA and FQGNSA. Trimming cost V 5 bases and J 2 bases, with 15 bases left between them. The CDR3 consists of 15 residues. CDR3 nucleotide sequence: TGTGCCAGCAGCCTAGGGGGGGGCGAACAAGAGACCCAGTACTTC. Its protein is CASSLGGGEQETQYF.

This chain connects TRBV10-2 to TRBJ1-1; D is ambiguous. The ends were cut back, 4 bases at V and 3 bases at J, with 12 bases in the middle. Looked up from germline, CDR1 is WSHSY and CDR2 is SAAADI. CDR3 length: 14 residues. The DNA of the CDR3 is TGCGCCAGCAGTGCACGAGGGTGGGACACTGAAGCTTTCTTT. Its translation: CASSARGWDTEAFF.

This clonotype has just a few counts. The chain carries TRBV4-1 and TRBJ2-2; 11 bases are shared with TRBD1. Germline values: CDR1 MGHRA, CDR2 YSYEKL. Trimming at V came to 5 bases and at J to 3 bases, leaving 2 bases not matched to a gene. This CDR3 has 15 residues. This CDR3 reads CASSWGQGDTGELFF. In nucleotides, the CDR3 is TGCGCCAGCAGCTGGGGACAGGGGGACACCGGGGAGCTGTTTTTT.

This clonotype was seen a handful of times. The CDR3 nucleotides are TGTGCCAGCGGCAGGGACAGAGTGGGCGAGCAGTACTTC. Translating gives CASGRDRVGEQYF. This sequence joins TRBV27 and TRBJ2-7, with 7 bases matching TRBD1. Looked up from germline, CDR1 is MNHEY and CDR2 is SMNVEV (reference sequence). The CDR3 length is 13 residues. V shed 8 bases, J shed 6 bases, and the junction held 10 bases outside the gene matches.

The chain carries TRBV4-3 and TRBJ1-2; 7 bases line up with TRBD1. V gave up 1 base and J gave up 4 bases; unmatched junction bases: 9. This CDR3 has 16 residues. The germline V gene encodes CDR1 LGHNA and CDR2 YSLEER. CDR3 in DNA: TGCGCCAGCAGCCAAGCAAGGACAGGTGTTGTCTATGGCTACACCTTC. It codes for CASSQARTGVVYGYTF.

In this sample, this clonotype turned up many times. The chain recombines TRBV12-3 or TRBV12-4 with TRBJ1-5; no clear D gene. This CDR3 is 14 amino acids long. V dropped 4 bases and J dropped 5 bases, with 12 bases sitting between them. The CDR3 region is CASSSSVGYQPQHF. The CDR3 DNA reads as TGTGCCAGCAGTTCCTCGGTGGGCTATCAGCCCCAGCATTTT.

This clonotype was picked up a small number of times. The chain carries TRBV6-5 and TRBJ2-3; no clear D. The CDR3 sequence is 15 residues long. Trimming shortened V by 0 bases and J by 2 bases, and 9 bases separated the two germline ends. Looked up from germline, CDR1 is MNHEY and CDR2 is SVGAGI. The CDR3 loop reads CASSYSYDATDTQYF. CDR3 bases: TGTGCCAGCAGTTACTCCTATGACGCCACAGATACGCAGTATTTT.

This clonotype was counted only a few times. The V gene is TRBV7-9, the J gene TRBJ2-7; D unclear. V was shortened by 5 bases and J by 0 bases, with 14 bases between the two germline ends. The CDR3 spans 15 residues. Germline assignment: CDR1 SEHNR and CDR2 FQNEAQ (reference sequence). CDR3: CASSPHPYSSYEQYF. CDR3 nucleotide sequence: TGTGCCAGCAGCCCGCACCCCTATAGCTCCTACGAGCAGTACTTC.

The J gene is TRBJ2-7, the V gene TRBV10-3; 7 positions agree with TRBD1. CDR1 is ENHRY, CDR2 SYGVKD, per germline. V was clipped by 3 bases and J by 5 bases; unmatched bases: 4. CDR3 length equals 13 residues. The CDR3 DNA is TGTGCCATCAGTGACTCGACAGGGAACGAGCAGTACTTC. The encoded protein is CAISDSTGNEQYF.

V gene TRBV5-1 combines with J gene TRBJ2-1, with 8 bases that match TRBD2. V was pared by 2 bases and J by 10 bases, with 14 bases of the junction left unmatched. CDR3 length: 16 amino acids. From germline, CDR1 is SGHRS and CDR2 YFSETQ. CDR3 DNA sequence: TGCGCCAGCAGCTTCCTTACCCCCGGGCGGGGGGACGAGCAGTTCTTC. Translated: CASSFLTPGRGDEQFF.

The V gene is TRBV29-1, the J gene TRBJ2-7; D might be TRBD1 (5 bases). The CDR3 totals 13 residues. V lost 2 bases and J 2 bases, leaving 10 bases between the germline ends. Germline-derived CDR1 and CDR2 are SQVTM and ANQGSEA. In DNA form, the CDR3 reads TGCAGCGTTGAACTGGACATACCCTACGAGCAGTACTTC. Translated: CSVELDIPYEQYF.

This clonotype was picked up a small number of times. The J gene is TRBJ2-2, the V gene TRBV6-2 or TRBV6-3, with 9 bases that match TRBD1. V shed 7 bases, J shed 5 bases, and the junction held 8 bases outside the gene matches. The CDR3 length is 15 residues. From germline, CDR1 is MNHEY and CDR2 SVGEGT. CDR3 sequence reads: CASTPGTGRTGELFF. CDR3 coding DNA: TGTGCCAGCACTCCCGGGACAGGGAGAACCGGGGAGCTGTTTTTT.

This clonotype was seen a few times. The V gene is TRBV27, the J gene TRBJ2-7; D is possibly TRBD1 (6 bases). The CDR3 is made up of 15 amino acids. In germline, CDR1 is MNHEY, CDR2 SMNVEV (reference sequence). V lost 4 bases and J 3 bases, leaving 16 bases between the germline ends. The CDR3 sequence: CASSSYRQDSYEQYF. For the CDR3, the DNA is TGTGCCAGCAGTTCCTACCGACAGGACAGCTACGAGCAGTACTTC.

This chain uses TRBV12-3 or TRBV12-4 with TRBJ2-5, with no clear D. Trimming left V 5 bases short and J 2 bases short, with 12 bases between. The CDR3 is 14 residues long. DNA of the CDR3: TGTGCCAGCAGTCAAGGACCGTGGCAAGAGACCCAGTACTTC. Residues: CASSQGPWQETQYF.

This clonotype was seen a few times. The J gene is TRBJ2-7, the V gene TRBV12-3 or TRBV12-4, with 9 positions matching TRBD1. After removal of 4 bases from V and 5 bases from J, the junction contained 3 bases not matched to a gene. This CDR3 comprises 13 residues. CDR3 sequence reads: CASSWTGDDEQYF. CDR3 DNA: TGTGCCAGCAGTTGGACAGGGGACGACGAGCAGTACTTC.

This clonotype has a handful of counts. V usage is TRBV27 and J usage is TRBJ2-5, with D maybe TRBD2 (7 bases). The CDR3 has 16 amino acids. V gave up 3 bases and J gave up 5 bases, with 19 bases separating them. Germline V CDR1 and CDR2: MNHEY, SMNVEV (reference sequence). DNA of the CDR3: TGTGCCAGCAGTTTTATAGGACCGGGGGGCTGGGAGACCCAGTACTTC. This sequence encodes CASSFIGPGGWETQYF.

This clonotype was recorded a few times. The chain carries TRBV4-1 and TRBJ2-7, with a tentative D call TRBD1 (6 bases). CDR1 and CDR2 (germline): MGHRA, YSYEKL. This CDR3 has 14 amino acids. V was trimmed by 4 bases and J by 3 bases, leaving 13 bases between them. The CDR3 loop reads CASSPNSQGYEQYF. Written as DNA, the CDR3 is TGCGCCAGCAGCCCCAACTCACAGGGCTACGAGCAGTACTTC.

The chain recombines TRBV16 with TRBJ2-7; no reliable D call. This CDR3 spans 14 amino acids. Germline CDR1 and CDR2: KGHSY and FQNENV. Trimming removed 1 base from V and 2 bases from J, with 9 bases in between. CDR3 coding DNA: TGTGCCAGCAGCCAATTCGGCGCAACCTACGAGCAGTACTTC. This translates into CASSQFGATYEQYF.